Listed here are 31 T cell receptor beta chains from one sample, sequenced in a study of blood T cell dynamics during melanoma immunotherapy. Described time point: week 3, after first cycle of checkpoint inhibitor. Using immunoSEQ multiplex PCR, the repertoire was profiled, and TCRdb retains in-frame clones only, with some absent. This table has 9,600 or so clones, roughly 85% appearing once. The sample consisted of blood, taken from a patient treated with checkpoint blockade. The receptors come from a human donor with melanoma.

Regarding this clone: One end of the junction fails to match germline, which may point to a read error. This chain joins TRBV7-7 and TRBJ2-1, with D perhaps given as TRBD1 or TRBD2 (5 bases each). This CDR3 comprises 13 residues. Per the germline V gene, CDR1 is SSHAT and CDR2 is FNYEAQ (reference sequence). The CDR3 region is CASSTGTRNEQFF. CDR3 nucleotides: TGTGCTAGCAGCACCGGGACGCGGAATGAGCAGTTCTTC.

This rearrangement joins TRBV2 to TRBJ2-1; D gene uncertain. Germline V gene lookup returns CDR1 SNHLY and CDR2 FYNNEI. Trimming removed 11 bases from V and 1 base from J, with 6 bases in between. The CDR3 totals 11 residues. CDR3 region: CASESYNEQFF. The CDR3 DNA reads TGTGCCTCCGAGTCCTACAATGAGCAGTTCTTC.

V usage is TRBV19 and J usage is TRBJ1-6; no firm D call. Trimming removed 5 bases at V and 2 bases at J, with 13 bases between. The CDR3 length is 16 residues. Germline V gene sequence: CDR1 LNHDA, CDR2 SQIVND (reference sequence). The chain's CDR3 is CASSELGSAYNSPLHF. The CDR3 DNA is TGTGCCAGTAGTGAACTAGGATCAGCCTATAATTCACCCCTCCACTTT.

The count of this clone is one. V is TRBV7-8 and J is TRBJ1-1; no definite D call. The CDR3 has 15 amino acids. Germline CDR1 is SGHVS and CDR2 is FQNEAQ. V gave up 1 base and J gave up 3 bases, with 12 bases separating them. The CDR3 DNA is TGTGCCAGCAGCTTAGAGGGTGCGGGGTACACTGAAGCTTTCTTT. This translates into CASSLEGAGYTEAFF.

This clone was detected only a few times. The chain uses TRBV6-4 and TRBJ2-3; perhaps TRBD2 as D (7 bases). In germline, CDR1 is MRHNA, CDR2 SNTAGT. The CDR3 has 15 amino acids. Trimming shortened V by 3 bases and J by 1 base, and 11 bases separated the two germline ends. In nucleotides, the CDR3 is TGTGCCAGCAGTGAAAGGGGGGGAGGCACAGATACGCAGTATTTT. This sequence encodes CASSERGGGTDTQYF.

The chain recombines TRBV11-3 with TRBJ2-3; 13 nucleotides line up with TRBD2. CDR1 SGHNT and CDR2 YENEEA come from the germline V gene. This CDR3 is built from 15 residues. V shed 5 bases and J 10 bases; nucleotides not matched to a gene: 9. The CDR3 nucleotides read TGTGCCAGCAGCCCGGGACTAGCGGGGACCTCCCCGCAGTATTTT. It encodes CASSPGLAGTSPQYF.

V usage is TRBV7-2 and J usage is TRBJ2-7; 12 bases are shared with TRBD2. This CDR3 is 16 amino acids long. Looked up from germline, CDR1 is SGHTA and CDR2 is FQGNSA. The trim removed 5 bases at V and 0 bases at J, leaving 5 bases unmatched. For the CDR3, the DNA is TGTGCCAGCAGCCTCTCTAGCGGGGGGGACTCCTACGAGCAGTACTTC. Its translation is CASSLSSGGDSYEQYF.

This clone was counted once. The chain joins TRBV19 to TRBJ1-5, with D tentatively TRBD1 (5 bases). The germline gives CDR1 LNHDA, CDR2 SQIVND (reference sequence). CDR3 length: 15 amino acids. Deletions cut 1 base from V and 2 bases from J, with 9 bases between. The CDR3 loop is CASSIGRVGNQPQHF. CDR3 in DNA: TGTGCCAGTAGTATAGGCAGGGTCGGCAATCAGCCCCAGCATTTT.

Here the CDR3 reads CASSPRGGGNQPQHF. DNA of the CDR3: TGTGCCAGCTCACCACGAGGGGGTGGCAATCAGCCCCAGCATTTT. This sequence joins TRBV18 and TRBJ1-5, with TRBD1 as a possible D gene (6 bases). V shed 1 base and J shed 2 bases, with 9 bases lying between them. The CDR3 consists of 15 residues. Germline V lookup: CDR1 KGHSH, CDR2 LQKENI.

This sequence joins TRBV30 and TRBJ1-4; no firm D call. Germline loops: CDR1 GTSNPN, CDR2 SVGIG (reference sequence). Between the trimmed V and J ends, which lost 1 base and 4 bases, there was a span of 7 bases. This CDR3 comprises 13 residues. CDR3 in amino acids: CAWSEFLNEKLFF. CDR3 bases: TGTGCCTGGAGTGAGTTTCTTAATGAAAAACTGTTTTTT.

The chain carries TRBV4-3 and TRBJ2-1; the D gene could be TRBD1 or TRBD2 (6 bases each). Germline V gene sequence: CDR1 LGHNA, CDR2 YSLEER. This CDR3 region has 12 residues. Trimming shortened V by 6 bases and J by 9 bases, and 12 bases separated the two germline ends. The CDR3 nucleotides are TGCGCCAGCAGAAGGGGGGATGGTGAGCAGTTCTTC. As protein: CASRRGDGEQFF.

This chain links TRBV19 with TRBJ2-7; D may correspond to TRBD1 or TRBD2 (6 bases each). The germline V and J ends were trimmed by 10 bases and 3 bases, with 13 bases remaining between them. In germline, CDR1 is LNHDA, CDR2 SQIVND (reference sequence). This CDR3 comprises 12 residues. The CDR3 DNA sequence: TGTGCCACCCGAGGGGGACTCTACGAGCAGTACTTC. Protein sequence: CATRGGLYEQYF. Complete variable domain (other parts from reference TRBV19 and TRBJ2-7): DGGITQSPKYLFRKEGQNVTLSCEQNLNHDAMYWYRQDPGQGLRLIYYSQIVNDFQKGDIAEGYSVSREKKESFPLTVTSAQKNPTAFYLCATRGGLYEQYFGPGTRLTVT.

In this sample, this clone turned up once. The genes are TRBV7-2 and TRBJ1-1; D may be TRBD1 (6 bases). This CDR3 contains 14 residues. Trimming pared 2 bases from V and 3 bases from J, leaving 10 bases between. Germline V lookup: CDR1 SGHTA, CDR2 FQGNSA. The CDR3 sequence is CASSLRGADTEAFF. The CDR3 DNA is TGTGCCAGCAGCTTACGGGGGGCGGACACTGAAGCTTTCTTT. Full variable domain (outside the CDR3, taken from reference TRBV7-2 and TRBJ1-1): GAGVSQSPSNKVTEKGKDVELRCDPISGHTALYWYRQSLGQGLEFLIYFQGNSAPDKSGLPSDRFSAERTGGSVSTLTIQRTQQEDSAVYLCASSLRGADTEAFFGQGTRLTVV.

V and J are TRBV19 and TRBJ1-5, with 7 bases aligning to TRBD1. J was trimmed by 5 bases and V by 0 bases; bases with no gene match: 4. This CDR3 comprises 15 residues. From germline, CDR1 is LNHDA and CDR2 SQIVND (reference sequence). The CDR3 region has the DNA TGTGCCAGTAGTATAGATGGGACAGCAGATCAGCCCCAGCATTTT. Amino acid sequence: CASSIDGTADQPQHF.

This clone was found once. CDR3 DNA: TGTGCCAGCAGCGGACCTCAGGAAGCTTTCTTT. The encoded protein is CASSGPQEAFF. The chain has TRBV11-2 and TRBJ1-1, with D unresolved. The germline CDR1 and CDR2 sequences are SGHAT and FQNNGV. Trimming cost V 5 bases and J 8 bases, with 9 bases left between them. This CDR3 spans 11 amino acids.

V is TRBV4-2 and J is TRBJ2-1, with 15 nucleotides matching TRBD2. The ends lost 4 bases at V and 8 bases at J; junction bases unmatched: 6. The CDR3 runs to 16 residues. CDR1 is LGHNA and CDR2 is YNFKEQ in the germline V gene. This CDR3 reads CASSPGLAGGGDEQFF. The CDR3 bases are TGTGCCAGCAGCCCGGGACTAGCGGGGGGTGGTGATGAGCAGTTCTTC.

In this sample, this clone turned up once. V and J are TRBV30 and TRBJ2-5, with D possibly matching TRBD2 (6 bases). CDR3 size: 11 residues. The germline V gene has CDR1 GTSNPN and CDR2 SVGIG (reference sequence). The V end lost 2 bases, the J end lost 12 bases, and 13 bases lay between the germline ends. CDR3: CAWSSGEAKYF. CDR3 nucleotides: TGTGCCTGGAGTTCCGGGGAGGCCAAGTACTTC. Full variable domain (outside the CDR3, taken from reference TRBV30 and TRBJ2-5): SQTIHQWPATLVQPVGSPLSLECTVEGTSNPNLYWYRQAAGRGLQLLFYSVGIGQISSEVPQNLSASRPQDRQFILSSKKLLLSDSGFYLCAWSSGEAKYFGPGTRLLVL.

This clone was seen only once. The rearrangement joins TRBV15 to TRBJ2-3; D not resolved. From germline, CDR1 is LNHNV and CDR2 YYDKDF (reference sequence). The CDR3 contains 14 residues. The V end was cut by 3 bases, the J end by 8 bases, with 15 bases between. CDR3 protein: CATSRATLGFTQYF. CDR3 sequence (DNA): TGTGCCACCAGCAGGGCCACACTTGGGTTTACGCAGTATTTT.

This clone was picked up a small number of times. Here the CDR3 DNA reads TGCAGCGCAGGGATCATGAACACTGAAGCTTTCTTT. Its translation: CSAGIMNTEAFF. J is TRBJ1-1 and V is TRBV29-1, with D possibly TRBD1 on 5 matching bases. The V gene's germline CDR1 is SQVTM and CDR2 ANQGSEA. The V gene lost 7 bases and the J gene lost 0 bases, with 9 bases spanning the gap. CDR3 size: 12 residues.

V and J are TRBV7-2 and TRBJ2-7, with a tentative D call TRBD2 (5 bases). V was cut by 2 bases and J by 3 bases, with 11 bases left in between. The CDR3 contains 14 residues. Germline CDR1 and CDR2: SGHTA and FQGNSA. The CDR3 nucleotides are TGTGCCAGCAGCTTAATGGCTAGCATCTACGAGCAGTACTTC. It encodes CASSLMASIYEQYF.

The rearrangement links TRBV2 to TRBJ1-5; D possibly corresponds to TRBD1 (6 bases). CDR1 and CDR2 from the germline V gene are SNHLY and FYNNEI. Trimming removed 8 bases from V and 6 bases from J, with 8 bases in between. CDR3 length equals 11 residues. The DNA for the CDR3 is TGTGCCAGCGGGGGCATTCAGCCCCAGCATTTT. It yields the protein CASGGIQPQHF.

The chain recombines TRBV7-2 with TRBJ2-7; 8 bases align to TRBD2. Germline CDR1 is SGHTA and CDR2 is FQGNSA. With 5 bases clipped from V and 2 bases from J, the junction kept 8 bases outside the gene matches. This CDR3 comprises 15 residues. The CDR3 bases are TGTGCCAGCAGCGCCGACTCGGGGGGGGCCTACGAGCAGTACTTC. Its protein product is CASSADSGGAYEQYF.

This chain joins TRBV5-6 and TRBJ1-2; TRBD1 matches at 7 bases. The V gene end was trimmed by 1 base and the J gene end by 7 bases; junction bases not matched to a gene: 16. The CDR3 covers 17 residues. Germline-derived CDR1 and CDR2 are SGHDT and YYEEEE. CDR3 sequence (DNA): TGTGCCAGCAGCTTGCAGGTGGGAGGAGGGGGCCGTGGTGGCTACACCTTC. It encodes CASSLQVGGGGRGGYTF. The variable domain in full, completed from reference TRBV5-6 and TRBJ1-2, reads DAGVTQSPTHLIKTRGQQVTLRCSPKSGHDTVSWYQQALGQGPQFIFQYYEEEERQRGNFPDRFSGHQFPNYSSELNVNALLLGDSALYLCASSLQVGGGGRGGYTFGSGTRLTVV.

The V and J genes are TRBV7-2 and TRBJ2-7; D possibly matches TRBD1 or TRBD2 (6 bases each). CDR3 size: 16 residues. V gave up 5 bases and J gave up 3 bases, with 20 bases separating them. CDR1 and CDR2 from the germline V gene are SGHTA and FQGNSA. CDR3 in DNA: TGTGCCAGCAGCCTGCTGGGGGGCGAGGCCTACTACGAGCAGTACTTC. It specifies CASSLLGGEAYYEQYF.

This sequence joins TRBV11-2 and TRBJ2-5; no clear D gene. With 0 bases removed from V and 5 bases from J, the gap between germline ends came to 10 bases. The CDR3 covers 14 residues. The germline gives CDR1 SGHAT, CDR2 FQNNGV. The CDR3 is CASSLDLRKETQYF. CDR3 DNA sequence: TGTGCCAGCAGCTTAGATTTGAGGAAGGAGACCCAGTACTTC.

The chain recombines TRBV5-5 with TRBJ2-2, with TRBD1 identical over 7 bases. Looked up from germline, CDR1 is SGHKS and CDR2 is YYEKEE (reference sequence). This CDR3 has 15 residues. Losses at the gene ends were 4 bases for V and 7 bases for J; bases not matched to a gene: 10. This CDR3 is CASSQGQVRNGELFF. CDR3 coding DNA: TGTGCCAGCAGCCAAGGACAGGTTCGAAACGGGGAGCTGTTTTTT.

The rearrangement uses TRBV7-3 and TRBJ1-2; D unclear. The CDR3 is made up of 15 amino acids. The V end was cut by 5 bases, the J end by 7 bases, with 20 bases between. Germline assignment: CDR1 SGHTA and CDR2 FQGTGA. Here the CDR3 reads CASSPGWRELSGYTF. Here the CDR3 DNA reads TGTGCCAGCAGCCCGGGTTGGAGGGAGTTGAGTGGCTACACCTTC.

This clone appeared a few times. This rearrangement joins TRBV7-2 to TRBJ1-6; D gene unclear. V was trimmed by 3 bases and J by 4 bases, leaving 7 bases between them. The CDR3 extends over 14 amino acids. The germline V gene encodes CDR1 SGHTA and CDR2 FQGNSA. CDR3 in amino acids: CASSLDGYNSPLHF. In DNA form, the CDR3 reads TGTGCCAGCAGCTTGGACGGTTATAATTCACCCCTCCACTTT.

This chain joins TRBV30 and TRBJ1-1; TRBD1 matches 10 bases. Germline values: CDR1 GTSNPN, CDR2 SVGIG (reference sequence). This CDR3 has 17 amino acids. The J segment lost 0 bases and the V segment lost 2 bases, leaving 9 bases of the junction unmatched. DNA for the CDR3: TGTGCCTGGAGTTCCTCGACAGGGGGCGCGGTGAACACTGAAGCTTTCTTT. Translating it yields CAWSSSTGGAVNTEAFF.

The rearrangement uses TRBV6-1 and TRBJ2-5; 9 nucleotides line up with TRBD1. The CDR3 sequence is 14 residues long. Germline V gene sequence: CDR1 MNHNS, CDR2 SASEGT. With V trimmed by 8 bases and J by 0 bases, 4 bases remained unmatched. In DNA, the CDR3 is TGTGCCAGCCTCCGGGACAGGGACCAAGAGACCCAGTACTTC. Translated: CASLRDRDQETQYF.

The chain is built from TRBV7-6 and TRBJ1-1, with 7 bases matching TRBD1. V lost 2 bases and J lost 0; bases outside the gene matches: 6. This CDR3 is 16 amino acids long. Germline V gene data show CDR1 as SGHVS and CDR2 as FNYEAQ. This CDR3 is CASSLPRDSLNTEAFF. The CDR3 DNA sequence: TGTGCCAGCAGCTTACCTCGGGACAGCCTGAACACTGAAGCTTTCTTT.